These T cell receptor beta chains were read from a single sample in a study of blood T cell repertoires in COVID-19. Assay: immunoSEQ multiplex PCR; the TCRdb copy retains only in-frame clones and omits some. The sample comprises roughly 210,000 clones, 87% of which are singletons, and 7.2% rests with the top ten. Material for sequencing was PBMCs or T cells enriched from blood (not recorded which). The receptors originated from a man younger than 40 in a cohort exposed to, infected with or recovered from COVID-19 (not recorded which). The CDR3 runs from the conserved cysteine through the conserved F or W. The order of the fields is V gene, clone size, D gene, J gene, CDR3 DNA, CDR3 protein. D genes are given only for firm matches. Clone sizes are given selectively: once, few, many, or a class where the clone is expanded.

>TRBV4-3|once|TRBD2|TRBJ2-5
TGCGCCAGCAGCCAAGATGGGAGGGGCCTCGAGACCCAGTACTTC
CASSQDGRGLETQYF
>TRBV27|.|.|TRBJ1-5
TGTGCCAGCAGTTACCAACCCCCAGGGGGCAATCAGCCCCAGCATTTT
CASSYQPPGGNQPQHF
>TRBV29-1|.|.|TRBJ1-1
TGCAGCGCGATGACAGGGAACACTGAAGCTTTCTTT
CSAMTGNTEAFF
>TRBV20-1|.|.|TRBJ1-1
TGCAGTGCTATAAAAGGGGAAAAGGCTTTCTTT
CSAIKGEKAFF
>TRBV6-1|.|.|TRBJ1-5
TGTGCCAGCAGTGAGGACCCCAGGGCGAATCAGCCCCAGCATTTT
CASSEDPRANQPQHF
>TRBV3-1/TRBV3-2|once|.|TRBJ2-3
TGTGCCAGCAGCCAAGATCTTTCTCGCGGGGCCAGCACAGATACGCAGTATTTT
CASSQDLSRGASTDTQYF
>TRBV7-9|.|TRBD1|TRBJ2-2
TGTGCCAGCAGCCCCTTGGGACAGAGGAACACCGGGGAGCTGTTTTTT
CASSPLGQRNTGELFF
>TRBV7-8|.|.|TRBJ2-1
TGTGCCAGCAGCCCCCGGACAGACTTGAGGAATGAGCAGTTCTTC
CASSPRTDLRNEQFF
>TRBV11-1|.|.|TRBJ1-1
TGTGCCAGCAGCGTCTACAGGGAAGGAACTGAAGCTTTCTTT
CASSVYREGTEAFF
>TRBV6-5|.|.|TRBJ1-6
TGTGCCAGCAGTTACTCACACAGGAATAATTCACCCCTCCACTTT
CASSYSHRNNSPLHF
>TRBV7-2|.|TRBD1|TRBJ1-3
TGTGCCAGCAGCTCGGGACAGGGTGGATACACCATATATTTT
CASSSGQGGYTIYF
>TRBV29-1|.|.|TRBJ2-1
TGCAGCGTTGGGGGACTCAATGTGGGAAATGAGCAGTTCTTC
CSVGGLNVGNEQFF
>TRBV7-9|few|TRBD2|TRBJ2-7
TGTGCCAGCAGCTTAGAGGCGGGAGGAAGCTACGAGCAGTACTTC
CASSLEAGGSYEQYF
>TRBV4-1|many|TRBD2|TRBJ2-3
TGCGCCAGCAGCCAAGAGGGCGGGAGGGCACTTGGGGATACGCAGTATTTT
CASSQEGGRALGDTQYF
>TRBV25-1|.|.|TRBJ1-1
TGTGCCAGCAAGGATGATCCCAAGGGGACTGAAGCTTTCTTT
CASKDDPKGTEAFF
>TRBV4-1|.|TRBD2|TRBJ2-7
TGCGCCAGCAGCCAAGAAAGCGGGAGGGCCTACGAGCAGTACTTC
CASSQESGRAYEQYF
>TRBV14|few|.|TRBJ1-2
TGTGCCAGCAGCCAAGATTCCAGGGCGGGCTACACCTTC
CASSQDSRAGYTF
>TRBV28|.|TRBD2|TRBJ2-1
TGTGCCAGCAGTTTATTAGCGCGGGAGGGCCCAGGTGAGCAGTTCTTC
CASSLLAREGPGEQFF
>TRBV11-2|.|TRBD2|TRBJ2-1
TGTGCCAGCAGCTTAACTAGCGGGAGTTCCTACAATGAGCAGTTCTTC
CASSLTSGSSYNEQFF
>TRBV9|.|.|TRBJ2-1
TGTGCCAGCAGCGTGGGGCCGGGACATCGTGAGCAGTTCTTC
CASSVGPGHREQFF
>TRBV3-1/TRBV3-2|.|TRBD1|TRBJ2-5
TGTGCCAGCAGCCAAGGGACAGGGCGACAAGAGACCCAGTACTTC
CASSQGTGRQETQYF
>TRBV10-3|few|TRBD2|TRBJ2-4
TGTGCCATCAGTGACCCGGGACTACCGAGAAACATTCAGTACTTC
CAISDPGLPRNIQYF
>TRBV27|.|.|TRBJ1-5
TGTGCCAGCAGTTTAGGGGGCAGGGTGAGGAGCAATCAGCCCCAGCATTTT
CASSLGGRVRSNQPQHF
>TRBV18|.|TRBD2|TRBJ2-6
TGTGCCAGCTCACGAACTAGCGGGAGCTCTGGGGCCAACGTCCTGACTTTC
CASSRTSGSSGANVLTF
>TRBV2|.|TRBD2|TRBJ2-1
TGTGCCAGCAGTGCTATAGCGGGAGGCAGGGATGAGCAGTTCTTC
CASSAIAGGRDEQFF